This record looks at one T cell receptor (beta chain) sequence and its context. A much larger clone is a single base away; this may be a read error. RNA transcripts gave rise to amplified TCR beta CDR3 regions. TCR CDR3 regions were first amplified by RT-PCR with HTBI primers. In TCRdb, the multiplex PCR reads were re-called with MiXCR into one record per CDR3 protein. The sample has 300,000 to 450,000 distinct CDR3 sequences, approximately 25% seen once. The entry originates in a study of T cells in Graves' hyperthyroidism and ophthalmopathy. The CDR3 has 16 residues. The V segment lost 3 bases and the J segment 6 bases; nucleotides outside the gene matches: 7. Germline V gene data show CDR1 as MNHGY and CDR2 as SVAAGI.

V gene TRBV6-9 combines with J gene TRBJ2-3, with 12 bases that match TRBD2. Sequenced input: blood. This clonotype was obtained from a middle-aged man with Graves' hyperthyroidism. CDR3 coding DNA: TGTGCCAGCAGTTACACTAGCGGGAGGAGGTGCGATACGCAGTATTTT. This sequence encodes CASSYTSGRRCDTQYF.